One and the same sample provided the 26 T cell receptor beta chains below, sequenced in a study of blood T cell repertoires in COVID-19. Sequencing used immunoSEQ multiplex PCR; TCRdb keeps in-frame clones, though not all of them. The sample includes some 220,000 clones, roughly nine tenths of them seen just once. The source material was peripheral blood. The receptors here all came from a woman aged 18-29 years who had recovered from COVID-19.

The V call is TRBV6-6, the J call TRBJ1-2; D is undetermined. This CDR3 is 12 amino acids long. Germline V CDR1 and CDR2: MNHNY, SVGAGI (reference sequence). V was pared by 4 bases and J by 7 bases, with 10 bases between. The CDR3 coding sequence is TGTGCCAGCAGTTCCGGGATTTCTGGCTACACCTTC. The encoded protein is CASSSGISGYTF.

The J gene is TRBJ2-2, the V gene TRBV7-3, with 9 bases identical to TRBD2. Germline V gene lookup returns CDR1 SGHTA and CDR2 FQGTGA. The CDR3 is 15 amino acids. V shed 5 bases, J shed 5 bases, and the junction held 6 bases outside the gene matches. The CDR3 DNA follows: TGTGCCAGCAGCCAGACTAGCGGTAAAACCGGGGAGCTGTTTTTT. It is translated as CASSQTSGKTGELFF.

This clone was counted once. The chain employs TRBV12-5 and TRBJ1-5; 8 nucleotides align to TRBD1. The V segment lost 6 bases and the J segment 5 bases; nucleotides outside the gene matches: 3. Germline assignment: CDR1 LGHNT and CDR2 FRNRAP. The CDR3 spans 13 residues. The CDR3 DNA sequence: TGTGCTAGTGGGTGGACAGGGTATCAGCCCCAGCATTTT. This gives the protein CASGWTGYQPQHF. Drawing the rest from reference TRBV12-5 and TRBJ1-5, the complete variable domain is DARVTQTPRHKVTEMGQEVTMRCQPILGHNTVFWYRQTMMQGLELLAYFRNRAPLDDSGMPKDRFSAEMPDATLATLKIQPSEPRDSAVYFCASGWTGYQPQHFGDGTRLSIL.

The chain joins TRBV9 to TRBJ2-3, with TRBD2 matching 10 bases. With V trimmed by 4 bases and J by 7 bases, 12 bases remained unmatched. Germline CDR1 SGDLS, CDR2 YYNGEE. This CDR3 has 16 amino acids. CDR3 DNA sequence: TGTGCCAGCAGCTCCCGACTAGCGGGCGGGAGGTATACGCAGTATTTT. Protein product: CASSSRLAGGRYTQYF.

The chain combines TRBV13 with TRBJ1-1; D unclear. The CDR3 runs to 13 residues. Trimming took off 4 bases at V and 5 bases at J, with 11 bases between the two ends. Germline CDR1 PRHDT, CDR2 FYEKMQ (reference sequence). The CDR3 DNA reads TGTGCCAGCAGCTCCGGGGAGGGAACTGAAGCTTTCTTT. Amino acid sequence: CASSSGEGTEAFF.

The chain is built from TRBV2 and TRBJ1-1; D is ambiguous. Per germline, CDR1 SNHLY and CDR2 FYNNEI. V was trimmed by 7 bases and J by 10 bases, leaving 25 bases between them. CDR3 length: 15 residues. The CDR3 coding sequence is TGTGCCAGCATCCCCTACGGCGCCCGGGAGGGTCGAGCTTTCTTT. Its translation: CASIPYGAREGRAFF. The full variable domain, rest sourced from reference TRBV2 and TRBJ1-1, is EPEVTQTPSHQVTQMGQEVILRCVPISNHLYFYWYRQILGQKVEFLVSFYNNEISEKSEIFDDQFSVERPDGSNFTLKIRSTKLEDSAMYFCASIPYGAREGRAFFGQGTRLTVV.

The chain joins TRBV9 to TRBJ1-2; maybe TRBD1 (6 bases). This CDR3 has 14 residues. Germline CDR1 and CDR2: SGDLS and YYNGEE. Trimming shortened V by 2 bases and J by 4 bases, and 12 bases separated the two germline ends. CDR3 sequence (DNA): TGTGCCAGCAGCGTGTCGGGGGGGGCCTATGGCTACACCTTC. Amino acids: CASSVSGGAYGYTF. Full variable domain (outside the CDR3, taken from reference TRBV9 and TRBJ1-2): DSGVTQTPKHLITATGQRVTLRCSPRSGDLSVYWYQQSLDQGLQFLIQYYNGEERAKGNILERFSAQQFPDLHSELNLSSLELGDSALYFCASSVSGGAYGYTFGSGTRLTVV.

The V call is TRBV2, the J call TRBJ2-1; the match to TRBD2 covers 8 bases. CDR3 size: 13 residues. V shed 6 bases and J 7 bases; nucleotides not matched to a gene: 5. Germline V gene lookup returns CDR1 SNHLY and CDR2 FYNNEI. The CDR3 loop reads CASRRGAGNEQFF. The CDR3 coding sequence is TGTGCCAGCAGGCGGGGGGCTGGAAATGAGCAGTTCTTC.

This clone was found once. The chain links TRBV7-9 to TRBJ2-7; TRBD2 aligns across 11 bases. Trimming took 5 bases from V and 3 from J; bases not matched to a gene: 6. CDR3 size: 15 residues. Germline CDR1 reads SEHNR; CDR2 reads FQNEAQ (reference sequence). The CDR3 nucleotides are TGTGCCAGCAGCCAGACTAGCGGGAAGTTCTACGAGCAGTACTTC. Protein product: CASSQTSGKFYEQYF.

This chain joins TRBV9 and TRBJ2-3; 7 positions agree with TRBD2. The CDR3 sequence is 15 residues long. Germline-derived CDR1 and CDR2 are SGDLS and YYNGEE. With V trimmed by 4 bases and J by 2 bases, 7 bases remained unmatched. The chain's CDR3 is CASSPRAGSTDTQYF. The CDR3, as DNA: TGTGCCAGCAGCCCCCGAGCGGGATCCACAGATACGCAGTATTTT.

The chain recombines TRBV11-2 with TRBJ2-2, with 13 bases identical to TRBD2. The CDR3 covers 18 residues. After removal of 10 bases from V and 0 bases from J, the junction contained 11 bases not matched to a gene. Germline CDR1 and CDR2: SGHAT and FQNNGV. Here the CDR3 reads CATGGGTSGMSNTGELFF. Written as DNA, the CDR3 is TGTGCCACGGGGGGTGGGACTAGCGGGATGTCGAACACCGGGGAGCTGTTTTTT.

This chain uses TRBV6-5 with TRBJ2-5, with D possibly being TRBD2 (6 bases). The CDR3 loop spans 15 amino acids. The V and J ends lost 6 bases and 1 base respectively, with 15 bases between them. Germline V gene data show CDR1 as MNHEY and CDR2 as SVGAGI. The DNA of the CDR3 is TGTGCCAGCAGCCCCGGCGGGGACTTCCAAGAGACCCAGTACTTC. Its translation: CASSPGGDFQETQYF.

The table lists this clone with a count of one. The rearrangement joins TRBV6-2 or TRBV6-3 to TRBJ2-1; possibly TRBD2 for D (6 bases). Germline V gives CDR1 MNHEY, CDR2 SVGEGT. The V end was cut by 0 bases, the J end by 11 bases, with 8 bases between. CDR3 size: 12 residues. The CDR3 DNA sequence: TGTGCCAGCAGTTACTCGGCGGGGAAGCAGTTCTTC. It yields the protein CASSYSAGKQFF.

V usage is TRBV6-2 or TRBV6-3 and J usage is TRBJ1-1, with a weak D call TRBD1 (5 bases). Germline V gene lookup returns CDR1 MNHEY and CDR2 SVGEGT. V lost 6 bases to trimming and J lost 8 bases, with 13 bases between them. CDR3 length: 12 amino acids. The CDR3 DNA sequence: TGTGCCAGCAGCCCTCGGGGGGACGAAGCTTTCTTT. Its translation: CASSPRGDEAFF.

The rearrangement uses TRBV11-2 and TRBJ2-1, with 11 bases matching TRBD2. The germline CDR1 and CDR2 sequences are SGHAT and FQNNGV. Trimming at V came to 8 bases and at J to 4 bases, leaving 13 bases not matched to a gene. This CDR3 has 17 amino acids. The CDR3 nucleotides are TGTGCCAGCCTATTAGAACCGGGACTAGCGGCTTACAATGAGCAGTTCTTC. Translated, it gives CASLLEPGLAAYNEQFF.

This clone appeared a few times. This rearrangement joins TRBV7-9 to TRBJ1-3; 7 bases are a match to TRBD1. V was pared by 1 base and J by 3 bases, with 0 bases of the junction left unmatched. The CDR3 consists of 14 residues. The germline CDR1 and CDR2 sequences are SEHNR and FQNEAQ (reference sequence). The CDR3 here is CASSLGQGGNTIYF. The CDR3 DNA reads as TGTGCCAGCAGCTTAGGACAGGGTGGAAACACCATATATTTT.

This chain joins TRBV27 and TRBJ2-1, with unresolved D. CDR1 is MNHEY, CDR2 SMNVEV, per germline (reference sequence). Trimming took 11 bases from V and 0 from J, leaving 14 bases between them. This CDR3 spans 14 amino acids. Here the CDR3 reads CARKAPRSYNEQFF. The CDR3 coding sequence is TGTGCCCGAAAAGCACCTCGCTCCTACAATGAGCAGTTCTTC.

This clone was detected a few times. V gene TRBV15 combines with J gene TRBJ2-2; no firm D call. The ends were cut back, 0 bases at V and 6 bases at J, with 14 bases in the middle. Germline V gives CDR1 LNHNV, CDR2 YYDKDF (reference sequence). This CDR3 spans 16 amino acids. The CDR3 DNA sequence: TGTGCCACCAGCAGAGATAACCCGCCTAACGCCGGGGAGCTGTTTTTT. Translating gives CATSRDNPPNAGELFF.

V gene TRBV7-9 combines with J gene TRBJ1-1; weak D call: TRBD1 (5 bases). The germline V and J ends were trimmed by 4 bases and 5 bases, with 29 bases remaining between them. The CDR3 is 19 amino acids. CDR1 is SEHNR and CDR2 is FQNEAQ in the germline V gene (reference sequence). The CDR3 is CASSSHSRNPGPRGTEAFF. The CDR3 DNA reads TGTGCCAGCAGCTCCCACTCCCGCAATCCGGGACCGCGGGGAACTGAAGCTTTCTTT. Complete variable domain (other parts from reference TRBV7-9 and TRBJ1-1): DTGVSQNPRHKITKRGQNVTFRCDPISEHNRLYWYRQTLGQGPEFLTYFQNEAQLEKSRLLSDRFSAERPKGSFSTLEIQRTEQGDSAMYLCASSSHSRNPGPRGTEAFFGQGTRLTVV.

V and J are TRBV6-6 and TRBJ1-2; tentative D call: TRBD1 (5 bases). Trimming pared 4 bases from V and 7 bases from J, leaving 19 bases between. Looked up from germline, CDR1 is MNHNY and CDR2 is SVGAGI (reference sequence). There are 15 residues in the CDR3. The CDR3 sequence: CASSLDQGSLGGYTF. CDR3 DNA: TGTGCCAGCAGTTTAGACCAGGGATCCCTCGGTGGCTACACCTTC.

The CDR3: CASSPGLAGGFAPDTQYF. CDR3 nucleotide sequence: TGTGCCAGCAGCCCGGGACTAGCGGGAGGTTTTGCCCCAGATACGCAGTATTTT. The J gene is TRBJ2-3, the V gene TRBV7-3, with TRBD2 identical over 15 bases. From germline, CDR1 is SGHTA and CDR2 FQGTGA. This CDR3 is built from 18 residues. V shed 5 bases, J shed 4 bases, and the junction held 10 bases outside the gene matches.

This sequence joins TRBV18 and TRBJ1-1, with TRBD1 as a possible D gene (6 bases). From germline, CDR1 is KGHSH and CDR2 LQKENI. V lost 3 bases to trimming and J lost 0 bases, with 11 bases between them. The CDR3 runs 15 residues. The CDR3 region is CASSPPGGMNTEAFF. For the CDR3, the DNA is TGTGCCAGCTCACCGCCGGGGGGCATGAACACTGAAGCTTTCTTT.

The chain uses TRBV20-1 and TRBJ2-3; D might be TRBD2 (6 bases). The germline CDR1 and CDR2 sequences are DFQATT and SNEGSKA (reference sequence). This CDR3 region has 14 residues. V was pared by 3 bases and J by 3 bases, with 13 bases between. CDR3 DNA sequence: TGCAGTGCTAGTCCCCCGGGAGCAACAGATACGCAGTATTTT. Its translation: CSASPPGATDTQYF.

The chain carries TRBV19 and TRBJ1-1; D unclear. Trimming pared 7 bases from V and 0 bases from J, leaving 15 bases between. CDR3 size: 15 residues. Germline V gene sequence: CDR1 LNHDA, CDR2 SQIVND (reference sequence). The CDR3 DNA sequence: TGTGCCAGTACCGCGGGTGGGAAAATGAACACTGAAGCTTTCTTT. It codes for CASTAGGKMNTEAFF.

The chain carries TRBV19 and TRBJ2-1; D is unclear. V lost 5 bases to trimming and J lost 6 bases, with 11 bases between them. CDR1 and CDR2 (germline): LNHDA, SQIVND (reference sequence). This CDR3 is built from 13 residues. This chain's CDR3 is CASSRETPNEQFF. The CDR3 bases are TGTGCCAGTAGTCGCGAAACCCCCAATGAGCAGTTCTTC. Filled out from reference TRBV19 and TRBJ2-1, the complete variable domain reads DGGITQSPKYLFRKEGQNVTLSCEQNLNHDAMYWYRQDPGQGLRLIYYSQIVNDFQKGDIAEGYSVSREKKESFPLTVTSAQKNPTAFYLCASSRETPNEQFFGPGTRLTVL.

V usage is TRBV7-7 and J usage is TRBJ2-1, with 15 nucleotides matching TRBD2. This CDR3 contains 20 residues. V was pared by 5 bases and J by 1 base, with 12 bases of the junction left unmatched. Germline V CDR1 and CDR2: SSHAT, FNYEAQ (reference sequence). CDR3: CASSPTAGTSGRKSYNEQFF. CDR3 in DNA: TGTGCCAGCAGCCCAACCGCCGGGACTAGCGGGAGGAAATCCTACAATGAGCAGTTCTTC.